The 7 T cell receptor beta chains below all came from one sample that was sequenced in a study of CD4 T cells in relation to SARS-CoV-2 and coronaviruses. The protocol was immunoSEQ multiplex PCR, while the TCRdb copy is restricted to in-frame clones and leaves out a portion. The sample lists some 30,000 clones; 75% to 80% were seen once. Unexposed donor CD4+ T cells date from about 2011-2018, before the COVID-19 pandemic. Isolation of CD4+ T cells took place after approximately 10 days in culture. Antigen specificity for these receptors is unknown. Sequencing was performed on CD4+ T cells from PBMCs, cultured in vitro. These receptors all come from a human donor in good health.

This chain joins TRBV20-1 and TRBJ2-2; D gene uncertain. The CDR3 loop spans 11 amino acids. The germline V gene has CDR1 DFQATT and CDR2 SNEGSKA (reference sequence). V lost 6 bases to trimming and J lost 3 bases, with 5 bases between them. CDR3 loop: CSARDTGELFF. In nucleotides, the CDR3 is TGCAGTGCCCGGGACACCGGGGAGCTGTTTTTT.

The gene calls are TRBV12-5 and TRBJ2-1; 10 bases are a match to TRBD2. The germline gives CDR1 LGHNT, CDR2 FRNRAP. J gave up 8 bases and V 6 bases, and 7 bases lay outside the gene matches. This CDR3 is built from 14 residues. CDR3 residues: CASGGLAVLDEQFF. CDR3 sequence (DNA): TGTGCTAGTGGCGGACTAGCGGTCCTCGATGAGCAGTTCTTC.

Here the CDR3 DNA reads TGTGCCAGCAGAAAGGACAGATTCTATGGCTACACCTTC. Its protein product is CASRKDRFYGYTF. The rearrangement links TRBV12-3 or TRBV12-4 to TRBJ1-2; tentative D call: TRBD1 (6 bases). The CDR3 runs 13 residues. Trimming took 6 bases from V and 4 from J, leaving 12 bases between them.

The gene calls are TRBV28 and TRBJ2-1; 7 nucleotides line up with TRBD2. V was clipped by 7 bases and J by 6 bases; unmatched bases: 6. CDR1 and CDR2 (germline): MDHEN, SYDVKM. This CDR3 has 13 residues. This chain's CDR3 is CASIGLGRNEQFF. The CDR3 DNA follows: TGTGCCAGCATAGGACTAGGCCGCAATGAGCAGTTCTTC.

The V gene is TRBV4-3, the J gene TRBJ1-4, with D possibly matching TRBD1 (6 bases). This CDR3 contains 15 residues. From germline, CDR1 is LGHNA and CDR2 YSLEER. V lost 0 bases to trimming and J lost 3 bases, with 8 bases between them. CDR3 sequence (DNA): TGCGCCAGCAGCCAAGAAGGGGGGGCTAATGAAAAACTGTTTTTT. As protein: CASSQEGGANEKLFF.

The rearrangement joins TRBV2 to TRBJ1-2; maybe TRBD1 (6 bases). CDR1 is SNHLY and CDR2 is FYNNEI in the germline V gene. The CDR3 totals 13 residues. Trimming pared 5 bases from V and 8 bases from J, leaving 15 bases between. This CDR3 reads CASSLSGAEGYTF. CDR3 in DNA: TGTGCCAGCAGTCTTTCAGGGGCGGAGGGCTACACCTTC.

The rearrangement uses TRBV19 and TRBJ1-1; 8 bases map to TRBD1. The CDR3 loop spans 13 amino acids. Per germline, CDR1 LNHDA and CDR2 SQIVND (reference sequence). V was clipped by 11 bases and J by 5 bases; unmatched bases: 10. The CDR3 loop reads CACRGREWTEAFF. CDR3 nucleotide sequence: TGTGCCTGCAGGGGGCGCGAGTGGACTGAAGCTTTCTTT.